Below, 3 T cell receptor beta chains from the same sample are listed, as sequenced in a study of T-cell memory formation after mild COVID-19. Each CDR3 protein is one row after TCRdb ran MiXCR on the 5' RACE reads. This table has approximately 300,000 distinct CDR3 sequences, 7% to 10% appearing once. The sequencing sample was made of PBMCs or a T cell subset sorted from them (not recorded which). These receptors were collected from a man aged 18 to 35 who had mild COVID-19 (a few samples of this study predate the infection). Cell type and time point are not known.

The CDR3 DNA is TGTGCCAGCAGCTTAGAGGGGCTAGGGGGCACTGAAGCTTTCTTT. It translates to CASSLEGLGGTEAFF. The chain recombines TRBV7-9 with TRBJ1-1, with D tentatively TRBD1 (6 bases). The length of the CDR3 is 15 residues. V was trimmed by 1 base and J by 4 bases, leaving 13 bases between them. Germline V CDR1 and CDR2: SEHNR, FQNEAQ (reference sequence).

This clonotype was observed many times. V is TRBV18 and J is TRBJ1-1, with D unclear. The germline V and J ends were trimmed by 2 bases and 4 bases, with 8 bases remaining between them. Germline V gene lookup returns CDR1 KGHSH and CDR2 LQKENI. This CDR3 is built from 13 residues. The CDR3 loop is CASSPGEGTEAFF. The DNA for the CDR3 is TGTGCCAGCTCACCAGGGGAGGGCACTGAAGCTTTCTTT.

This clonotype has only a few counts. The chain joins TRBV10-3 to TRBJ2-7; 9 nucleotides align to TRBD1. CDR3 length: 13 residues. J was trimmed by 4 bases and V by 10 bases; bases with no gene match: 8. Germline V gene sequence: CDR1 ENHRY, CDR2 SYGVKD. CDR3 region: CATDPDRGYEQYF. The CDR3 nucleotides are TGTGCCACCGACCCGGACAGGGGTTACGAGCAGTACTTC.